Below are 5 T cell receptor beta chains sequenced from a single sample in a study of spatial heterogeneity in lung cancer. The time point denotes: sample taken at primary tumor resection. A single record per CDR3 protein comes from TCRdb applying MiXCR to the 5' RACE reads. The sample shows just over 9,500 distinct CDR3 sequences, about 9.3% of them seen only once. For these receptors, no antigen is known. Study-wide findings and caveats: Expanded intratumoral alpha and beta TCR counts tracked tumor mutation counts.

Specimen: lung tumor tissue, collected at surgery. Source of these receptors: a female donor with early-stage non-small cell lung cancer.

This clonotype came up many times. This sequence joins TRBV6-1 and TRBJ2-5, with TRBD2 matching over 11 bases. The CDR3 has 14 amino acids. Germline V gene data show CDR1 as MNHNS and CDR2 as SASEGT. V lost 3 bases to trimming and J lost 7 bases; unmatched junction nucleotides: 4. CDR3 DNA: TGTGCCAGCAGTGAGGTAGCGGGGGGGTGGACCCAGTACTTC. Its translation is CASSEVAGGWTQYF.

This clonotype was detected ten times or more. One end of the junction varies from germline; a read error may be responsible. The CDR3 spells CASSPAGLAGVLF. CDR3 nucleotides: TGTGCCAGCAGCCCCGCAGGACTAGCGGGGGTTTTATTC. The gene calls are TRBV3-1 and TRBJ2-7; 13 nucleotides match TRBD2. From germline, CDR1 is LGHDT and CDR2 YNNKEL (reference sequence). The length of the CDR3 is 13 residues.

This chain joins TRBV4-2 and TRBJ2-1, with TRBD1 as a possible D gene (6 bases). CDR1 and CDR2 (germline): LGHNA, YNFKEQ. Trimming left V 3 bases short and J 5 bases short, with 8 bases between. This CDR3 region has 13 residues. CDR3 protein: CASSQYRDNEQFF. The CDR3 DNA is TGTGCCAGCAGCCAGTACAGGGACAATGAGCAGTTCTTC.

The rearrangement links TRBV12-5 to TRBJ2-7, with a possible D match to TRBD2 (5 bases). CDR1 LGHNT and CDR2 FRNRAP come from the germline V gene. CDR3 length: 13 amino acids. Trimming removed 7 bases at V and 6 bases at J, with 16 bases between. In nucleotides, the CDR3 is TGTGCTAGTGTTCTAGCTCCCTCGGCCGAGCAGTACTTC. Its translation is CASVLAPSAEQYF.

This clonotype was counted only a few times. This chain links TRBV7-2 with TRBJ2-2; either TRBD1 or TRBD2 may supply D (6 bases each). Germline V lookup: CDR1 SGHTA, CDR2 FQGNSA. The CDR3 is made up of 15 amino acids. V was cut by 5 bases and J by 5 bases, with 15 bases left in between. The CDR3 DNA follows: TGTGCCAGCAGCCCCCCGGGGGCCGGGACCGGGGAGCTGTTTTTT. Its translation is CASSPPGAGTGELFF.